The 18 T cell receptor beta chains below come from one sample, sequenced in a study of T cells in Graves' hyperthyroidism and ophthalmopathy. RNA transcripts were the template for amplifying TCR beta CDR3 regions. Primed by the HTBI set, a first-round RT-PCR was run on the TCR CDR3. TCRdb used MiXCR to reprocess the multiplex PCR reads, holding one entry per CDR3 protein. The sample has roughly 840,000 distinct CDR3 sequences, more than 30% seen once. Sequencing input: blood. The origin of the receptors is a man aged 18 to 29 with Graves' hyperthyroidism.

V and J are TRBV10-2 and TRBJ1-5; D is unresolved. Per the germline V gene, CDR1 is WSHSY and CDR2 is SAAADI. The CDR3 is made up of 12 amino acids. The V end was cut by 8 bases, the J end by 6 bases, with 11 bases between. Here the CDR3 DNA reads TGCGCCAGCCAAGGACCGGGTCAGCCCCAGCATTTT. Encoded protein: CASQGPGQPQHF.

The table lists this clonotype with many counts. The chain joins TRBV29-1 to TRBJ2-7, with D possibly matching TRBD2 (5 bases). With 6 bases removed from V and 0 bases from J, the gap between germline ends came to 18 bases. Germline assignment: CDR1 SQVTM and CDR2 ANQGSEA. The CDR3 runs 15 residues. CDR3 nucleotide sequence: TGCAGCGTAGGAGATCCGCTTGGGAGCTCCTACGAGCAGTACTTC. Translation gives CSVGDPLGSSYEQYF.

The chain carries TRBV7-6 and TRBJ1-1; D possibly corresponds to TRBD1 (5 bases). Germline loops: CDR1 SGHVS, CDR2 FNYEAQ. The CDR3 is made up of 16 amino acids. Trimming pared 4 bases from V and 1 base from J, leaving 16 bases between. In DNA, the CDR3 is TGTGCCAGCAGCTCCTTATCTGGGGCTGCGAACACTGAAGCTTTCTTT. It translates to CASSSLSGAANTEAFF.

There are a few counts of this clonotype. The chain uses TRBV7-2 and TRBJ2-7; 11 bases align to TRBD1. Germline loops: CDR1 SGHTA, CDR2 FQGNSA. CDR3 length: 15 amino acids. V shed 5 bases, J shed 5 bases, and the junction held 8 bases outside the gene matches. CDR3 DNA sequence: TGTGCCAGCAGCCCTGGACAGGGGGCGAAGAACGAGCAGTACTTC. It encodes CASSPGQGAKNEQYF. The variable domain in full, with the rest retrieved from reference TRBV7-2 and TRBJ2-7, is GAGVSQSPSNKVTEKGKDVELRCDPISGHTALYWYRQSLGQGLEFLIYFQGNSAPDKSGLPSDRFSAERTGGSVSTLTIQRTQQEDSAVYLCASSPGQGAKNEQYFGPGTRLTVT.

Only a few counts were recorded for this clonotype. This rearrangement joins TRBV20-1 to TRBJ1-3; 7 positions match TRBD1. CDR1 is DFQATT, CDR2 SNEGSKA, per germline (reference sequence). The V and J ends lost 5 bases and 4 bases, in that order; junction bases with no gene match: 8. The CDR3 loop spans 14 amino acids. CDR3 bases: TGCAGTGCTCCGCGAGGGGGCTTCGGAAACACCATATATTTT. This translates into CSAPRGGFGNTIYF.

This chain links TRBV2 with TRBJ2-7, with TRBD2 matching over 8 bases. Looked up from germline, CDR1 is SNHLY and CDR2 is FYNNEI. The junction had 12 bases not matched to a gene; V was cut back by 5 bases and J by 3 bases. This CDR3 region has 16 residues. The CDR3 region has the DNA TGTGCCAGCAGTTCAAGACCCCGCGGGGGGAGCTACGAGCAGTACTTC. The encoded protein is CASSSRPRGGSYEQYF.

This clonotype was found many times. The rearrangement links TRBV7-9 to TRBJ2-2; a weak D match, TRBD2 (6 bases). Trimming left V 1 base short and J 0 bases short, with 9 bases between. CDR3 length: 16 residues. Germline V gene lookup returns CDR1 SEHNR and CDR2 FQNEAQ (reference sequence). The CDR3 region is CASSLVPGANTGELFF. The CDR3 DNA is TGTGCCAGCAGCTTAGTACCGGGGGCGAACACCGGGGAGCTGTTTTTT.

The CDR3 DNA sequence: TGTGCCAGCAGCTTGGACGATGCGGCTAGCGGCACAGATACGCAGTATTTT. This codes for CASSLDDAASGTDTQYF. This chain connects TRBV2 to TRBJ2-3, with D perhaps TRBD2 (6 bases). Deletions cut 6 bases from V and 1 base from J, with 20 bases between. Germline-derived CDR1 and CDR2 are SNHLY and FYNNEI. The CDR3 loop spans 17 amino acids.

Only a few counts were recorded for this clonotype. This sequence may be a read error, since a much larger clone differs from it by one base. The chain couples TRBV7-7 to TRBJ2-5; 8 bases line up with TRBD1. The CDR3 totals 14 residues. The germline V gene encodes CDR1 SSHAT and CDR2 FNYEAQ (reference sequence). The CDR3 sequence is CASSPGTGGGTQYF. The CDR3 DNA sequence: TGTGCTAGCAGCCCCGGGACAGGAGGGGGGACCCAGTACTTC.

The table lists this clonotype with many counts. The chain employs TRBV19 and TRBJ2-7, with D unclear. The CDR3 is 13 residues long. V lost 3 bases and J 3 bases, leaving 9 bases between the germline ends. CDR1 and CDR2 (germline): LNHDA, SQIVND (reference sequence). CDR3 in amino acids: CASSIGDGYEQYF. The CDR3 DNA sequence: TGTGCCAGTAGTATCGGTGACGGCTACGAGCAGTACTTC.

The chain recombines TRBV6-5 with TRBJ2-7; TRBD1 agrees at 9 bases. The CDR3 contains 14 residues. The ends lost 6 bases at V and 6 bases at J; junction bases unmatched: 9. Germline assignment: CDR1 MNHEY and CDR2 SVGAGI. The CDR3 nucleotides are TGTGCCAGCAGAACCCGGGGACAGGGTCGCGAGCAGTACTTC. This encodes CASRTRGQGREQYF.

In this sample, this clonotype turned up a few times. The V call is TRBV27, the J call TRBJ1-6; D not resolved. V shed 2 bases and J shed 9 bases, with 14 bases lying between them. The germline gives CDR1 MNHEY, CDR2 SMNVEV (reference sequence). The CDR3 has 15 amino acids. CDR3 sequence reads: CASSLGGRPTSPLHF. The CDR3 DNA is TGTGCCAGCAGTTTAGGCGGCAGGCCCACTTCACCCCTCCACTTT.

The chain is built from TRBV29-1 and TRBJ2-7; 7 bases match TRBD1. V shed 3 bases and J 3 bases; nucleotides not matched to a gene: 8. CDR1 and CDR2 (germline): SQVTM, ANQGSEA. The CDR3 length is 14 residues. The CDR3, as DNA: TGCAGCGTTGACTGGGGGACAGTCCTCTACGAGCAGTACTTC. Translation gives CSVDWGTVLYEQYF.

This chain uses TRBV15 with TRBJ2-5; maybe TRBD1 (6 bases). CDR1 is LNHNV and CDR2 is YYDKDF in the germline V gene (reference sequence). The V end lost 4 bases, the J end lost 10 bases, and 10 bases lay between the germline ends. This CDR3 spans 11 amino acids. CDR3: CATSKRDIQYF. As DNA, the CDR3 is TGTGCCACCAGCAAACGGGACATCCAGTACTTC.

This clonotype appeared a few times. This chain links TRBV29-1 with TRBJ1-2; D might be TRBD1 (6 bases). This CDR3 region has 13 residues. CDR1 SQVTM and CDR2 ANQGSEA come from the germline V gene. The V end was cut by 1 base, the J end by 7 bases, with 13 bases between. CDR3 region: CSVEVRGMGGYTF. In DNA form, the CDR3 reads TGCAGCGTTGAAGTCAGGGGAATGGGTGGCTACACCTTC.

This rearrangement joins TRBV5-1 to TRBJ2-5; D gene unclear. Germline CDR1 is SGHRS and CDR2 is YFSETQ. V lost 4 bases and J lost 2, with 12 bases in between. CDR3 length: 14 residues. This chain's CDR3 is CASSGQDGQETQYF. The CDR3 DNA reads TGCGCCAGCAGCGGTCAGGACGGGCAAGAGACCCAGTACTTC.

The genes are TRBV20-1 and TRBJ2-2; 10 bases agree with TRBD2. The germline V gene has CDR1 DFQATT and CDR2 SNEGSKA (reference sequence). Trimming cost V 5 bases and J 1 base; bases outside gene matches: 7. The CDR3 contains 16 residues. The CDR3 nucleotides read TGCAGTGCTCCCCGGACTAGCGGAGGGAACACCGGGGAGCTGTTTTTT. Residues: CSAPRTSGGNTGELFF.

This clonotype came up many times. The chain joins TRBV7-6 to TRBJ2-5; 9 bases fit TRBD2. This CDR3 comprises 15 residues. Germline-derived CDR1 and CDR2 are SGHVS and FNYEAQ. Trimming at V came to 1 base and at J to 7 bases, leaving 7 bases not matched to a gene. CDR3 loop: CASSLDAGGPPTQYF. The CDR3 bases are TGTGCCAGCAGCTTAGATGCGGGGGGGCCTCCGACCCAGTACTTC.